This T cell receptor beta chain was recovered during a study of shared clonotypes between healthy human individuals. The length of the CDR3 is 14 residues. The V end lost 2 bases, the J end lost 8 bases, and 12 bases lay between the germline ends. Per the germline V gene, CDR1 is SGHVS and CDR2 is FQNEAQ. Data came from immunoSEQ multiplex PCR; TCRdb stores just in-frame clones and leaves some out. Of a few million clones detected, 93% appear once; the ten largest clones hold approximately 0.4%. The donors were all Caucasian adults (living in Nashville, Tennessee). Sequenced: naive CD4+ T cells from PBMCs. Subset specified: CD45RA+ positively selected. V is TRBV7-8 and J is TRBJ2-2; perhaps TRBD2 as D (6 bases). The origin of this receptor is a young man in good health. Some clones in this sample may be carry-over from other donors' samples. The CDR3 loop reads CASSLTGVGGELFF. Here the CDR3 DNA reads TGTGCCAGCAGCTTAACGGGAGTGGGAGGGGAGCTGTTTTTT. The full variable domain, completed using reference TRBV7-8 and TRBJ2-2, is GAGVSQSPRYKVAKRGQDVALRCDPISGHVSLFWYQQALGQGPEFLTYFQNEAQLDKSGLPSDRFFAERPEGSVSTLKIQRTQQEDSAVYLCASSLTGVGGELFFGEGSRLTVL.